This TCR beta chain derives from a study of identical twins' blood T cells (dated by TCRdb to the early 2010s). Describing the broader study: The approximately 12 libraries, six for the alpha chain and six for the beta chain, together yielded some 50 million Illumina reads. To assess how genetics influences repertoire formation, the study used next-generation sequencing to compare the TCR alpha and beta chain repertoires of three pairs of monozygous twins.

There are 11 amino acids in the CDR3, from cysteine to phenylalanine inclusive. The kept DNA is CDR3 alone, 33 bases in frame from the first base. Trimming removed 4 bases from V and 8 bases from J, leaving 8 bases between the germline ends. The germline V gene specifies MNHNS as CDR1 and SASEGT as CDR2. This clonotype was counted a few times. Its antigen specificity is not known. Per-base qualities were not stored, and no clone one base away is much larger. Library method: 5' RACE. The data were produced on an Illumina Genome Analyzer IIx. The RNA-based TCR cDNA libraries were made using a previously described protocol that was modified in several ways. Sample-specific barcodes were introduced on both ends of each TCR cDNA library during cDNA synthesis and amplification to prevent cross-contamination. The paper's processing steps were these. Each library contained 2.2 to 3.6 million CDR3-containing reads, and somewhere between about 95,000 and nearly 500,000 clonotypes were identified for each individual. Reads with improper barcode index combinations were discarded, and clonesets were then built for each library with the MiTCR software. While assembling CDR3 clonotypes, MiTCR corrected PCR and sequencing errors and either filtered or rescued low-quality reads. Artificial out-of-frame clonotypes were mapped to in-frame sequences, with one indel allowed in the CDR3, and then removed. Similarity of V and J gene usage between donors was measured as Jensen-Shannon divergence divided by mean entropy. TCRdb reprocessed the public reads (quality trimming at Q25 with fastp, clone calling with MiXCR) and kept in-frame beta chains. Every CDR3 protein is listed once, alongside the most common genes and DNA of its rows. TCRdb assigned the V and J calls; the authors' analysis was not used. Here the sample has 350,000 to 400,000 distinct CDR3 sequences; over 25% occur a single time. 6.1% of the sample comes from the top ten.

The donors were six healthy women who made up three monozygous twin pairs. All three twin pairs had been raised together and were thought likely to have encountered the same vaccines and infectious agents. TCR cDNA libraries were prepared from RNA that had been isolated from peripheral blood mononuclear cells. Results and caveats for the whole study, not just this receptor: V gene usage was reported to be markedly more similar within twin pairs than between unrelated donors, even among non-selected out-of-frame TCRbeta clonotypes. Environmental influences could not be excluded as an explanation for twin similarity, since twins were reared together. Looking at the most abundant TCRbeta clonotypes, every donor had more CDR3 sequences in common with her twin than with unrelated donors. The proposed role of the TCRalpha J segment in MHC recognition during thymic selection was stated to require validation by independent studies. How many CDR3 clonotypes two donors shared depended mainly on the product of their cloneset sizes, and the twins did not clearly stray from this trend.

Sample: PBMCs. The source of this sequence is a woman aged 18-49 years in good health. The chain links TRBV6-1 with TRBJ1-1; the D gene lacks a confident call. The CDR3 is CASSGTLEAFF. The DNA sequence reads TGTGCCAGCAGTGGAACATTAGAAGCTTTCTTT.